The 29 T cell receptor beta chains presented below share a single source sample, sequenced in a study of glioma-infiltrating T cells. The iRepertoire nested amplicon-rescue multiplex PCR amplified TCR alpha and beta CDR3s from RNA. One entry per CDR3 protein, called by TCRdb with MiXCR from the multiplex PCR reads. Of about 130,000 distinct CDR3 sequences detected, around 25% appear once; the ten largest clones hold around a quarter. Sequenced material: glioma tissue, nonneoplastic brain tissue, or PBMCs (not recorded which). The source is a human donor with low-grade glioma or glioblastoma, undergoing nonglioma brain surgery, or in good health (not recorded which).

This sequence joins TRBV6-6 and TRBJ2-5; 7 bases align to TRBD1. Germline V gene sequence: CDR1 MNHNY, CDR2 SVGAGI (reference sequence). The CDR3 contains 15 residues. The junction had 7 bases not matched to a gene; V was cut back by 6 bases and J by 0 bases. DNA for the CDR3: TGTGCCAGCAGCTTGGGGACAGCGGACCAAGAGACCCAGTACTTC. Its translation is CASSLGTADQETQYF.

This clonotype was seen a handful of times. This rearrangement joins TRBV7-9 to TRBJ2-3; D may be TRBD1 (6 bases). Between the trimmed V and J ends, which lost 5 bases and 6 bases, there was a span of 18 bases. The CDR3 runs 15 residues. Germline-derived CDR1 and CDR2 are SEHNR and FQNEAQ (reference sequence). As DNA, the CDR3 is TGTGCCAGCAGCCCCCATGGGGGCTCTGGGGATACGCAGTATTTT. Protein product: CASSPHGGSGDTQYF.

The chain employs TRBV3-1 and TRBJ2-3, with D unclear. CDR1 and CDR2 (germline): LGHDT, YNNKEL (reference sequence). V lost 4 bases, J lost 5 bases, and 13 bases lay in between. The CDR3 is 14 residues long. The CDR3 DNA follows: TGTGCCAGCAGCCTCCAGGTGTATAGAGATACGCAGTATTTT. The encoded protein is CASSLQVYRDTQYF.

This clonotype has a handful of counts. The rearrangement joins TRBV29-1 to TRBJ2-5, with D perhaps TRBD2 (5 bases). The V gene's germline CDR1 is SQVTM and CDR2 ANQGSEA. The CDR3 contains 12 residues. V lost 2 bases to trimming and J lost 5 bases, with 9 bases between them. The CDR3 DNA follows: TGCAGCGTTGAACTGGGCGGGGAGACCCAGTACTTC. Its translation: CSVELGGETQYF.

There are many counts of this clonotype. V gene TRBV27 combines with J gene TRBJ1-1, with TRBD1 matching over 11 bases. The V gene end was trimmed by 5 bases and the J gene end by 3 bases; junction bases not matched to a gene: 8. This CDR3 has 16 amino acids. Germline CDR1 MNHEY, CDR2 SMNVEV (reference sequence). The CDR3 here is CASSTRTGGWDTEAFF. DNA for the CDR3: TGTGCCAGCAGTACAAGGACAGGGGGCTGGGACACTGAAGCTTTCTTT.

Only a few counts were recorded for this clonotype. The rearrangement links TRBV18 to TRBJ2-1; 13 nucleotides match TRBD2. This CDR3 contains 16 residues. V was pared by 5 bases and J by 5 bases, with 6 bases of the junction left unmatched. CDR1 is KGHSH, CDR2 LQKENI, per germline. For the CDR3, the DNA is TGTGCCAGCTCATACATACTAGCGGGGGGGCACAATGAGCAGTTCTTC. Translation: CASSYILAGGHNEQFF.

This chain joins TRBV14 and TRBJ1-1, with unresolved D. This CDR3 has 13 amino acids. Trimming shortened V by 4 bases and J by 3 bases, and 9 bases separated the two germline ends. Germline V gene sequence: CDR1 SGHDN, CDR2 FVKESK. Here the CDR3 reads CASSPIRDTEAFF. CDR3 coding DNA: TGTGCCAGCAGCCCTATTAGGGACACTGAAGCTTTCTTT.

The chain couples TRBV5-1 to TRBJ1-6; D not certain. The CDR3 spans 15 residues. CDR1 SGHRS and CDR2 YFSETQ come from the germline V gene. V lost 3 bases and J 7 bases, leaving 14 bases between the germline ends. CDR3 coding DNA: TGCGCCAGCAGCTCGGACCAACTCGGGAATTCACCCCTCCACTTT. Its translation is CASSSDQLGNSPLHF.

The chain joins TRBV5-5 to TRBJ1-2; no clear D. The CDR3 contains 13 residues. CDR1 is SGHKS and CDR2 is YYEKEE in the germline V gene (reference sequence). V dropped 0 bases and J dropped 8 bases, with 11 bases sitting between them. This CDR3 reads CASSLATTGGYTF. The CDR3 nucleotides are TGTGCCAGCAGCTTGGCCACTACGGGAGGCTACACCTTC. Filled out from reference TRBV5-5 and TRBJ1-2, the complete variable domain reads DAGVTQSPTHLIKTRGQQVTLRCSPISGHKSVSWYQQVLGQGPQFIFQYYEKEERGRGNFPDRFSARQFPNYSSELNVNALLLGDSALYLCASSLATTGGYTFGSGTRLTVV.

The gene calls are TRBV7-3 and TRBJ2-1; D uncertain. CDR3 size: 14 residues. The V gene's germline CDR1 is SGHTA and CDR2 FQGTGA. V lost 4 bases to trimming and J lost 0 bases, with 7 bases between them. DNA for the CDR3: TGTGCCAGCAGCTCCACAAGCTCCTACAATGAGCAGTTCTTC. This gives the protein CASSSTSSYNEQFF.

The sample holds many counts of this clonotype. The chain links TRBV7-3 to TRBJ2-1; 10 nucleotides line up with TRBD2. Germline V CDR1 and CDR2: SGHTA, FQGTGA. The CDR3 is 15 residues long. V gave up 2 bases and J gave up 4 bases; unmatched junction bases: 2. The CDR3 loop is CASSLLAGDYNEQFF. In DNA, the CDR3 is TGTGCCAGCAGCTTACTAGCGGGGGATTACAATGAGCAGTTCTTC.

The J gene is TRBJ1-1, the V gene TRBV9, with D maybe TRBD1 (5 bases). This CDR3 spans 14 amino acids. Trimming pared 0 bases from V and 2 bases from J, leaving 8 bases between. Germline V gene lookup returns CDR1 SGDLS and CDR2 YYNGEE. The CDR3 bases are TGTGCCAGCAGCGTAGAGGGGCCAAACACTGAAGCTTTCTTT. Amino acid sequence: CASSVEGPNTEAFF.

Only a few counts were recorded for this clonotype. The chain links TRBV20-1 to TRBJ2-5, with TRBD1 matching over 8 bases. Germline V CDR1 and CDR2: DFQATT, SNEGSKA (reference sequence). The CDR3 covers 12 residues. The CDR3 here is CKGQGAGETQYF. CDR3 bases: TGCAAGGGGCAGGGGGCCGGGGAGACCCAGTACTTC.

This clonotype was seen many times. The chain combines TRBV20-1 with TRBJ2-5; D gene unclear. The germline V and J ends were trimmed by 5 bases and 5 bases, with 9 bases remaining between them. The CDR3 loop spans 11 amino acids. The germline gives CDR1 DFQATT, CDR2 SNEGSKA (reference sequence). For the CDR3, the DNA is TGCAGTGCTCCTGGGTGGGAGACCCAGTACTTC. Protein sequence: CSAPGWETQYF.

CDR3 in DNA: TGTGCCAGCAGCGAACAGGGAGATAACTATGGCTACACCTTC. It translates to CASSEQGDNYGYTF. This rearrangement joins TRBV28 to TRBJ1-2, with D perhaps matching TRBD1 (6 bases). CDR3 length equals 14 residues. V lost 6 bases and J lost 1, with 12 bases in between. The germline gives CDR1 MDHEN, CDR2 SYDVKM.

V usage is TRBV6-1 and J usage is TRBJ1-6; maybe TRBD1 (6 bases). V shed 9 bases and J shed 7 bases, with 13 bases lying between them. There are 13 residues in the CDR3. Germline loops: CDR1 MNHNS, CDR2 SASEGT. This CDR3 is CASSRDNNSPLHF. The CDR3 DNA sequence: TGTGCCAGTAGCCGGGACAACAATTCACCCCTCCACTTT.

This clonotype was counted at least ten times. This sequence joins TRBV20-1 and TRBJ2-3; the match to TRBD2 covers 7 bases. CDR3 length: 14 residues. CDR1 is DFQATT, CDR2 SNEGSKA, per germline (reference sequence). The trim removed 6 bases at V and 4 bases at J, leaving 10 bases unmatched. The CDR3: CSAAGTKASDTQYF. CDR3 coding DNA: TGCAGTGCCGCCGGGACTAAGGCTTCAGATACGCAGTATTTT.

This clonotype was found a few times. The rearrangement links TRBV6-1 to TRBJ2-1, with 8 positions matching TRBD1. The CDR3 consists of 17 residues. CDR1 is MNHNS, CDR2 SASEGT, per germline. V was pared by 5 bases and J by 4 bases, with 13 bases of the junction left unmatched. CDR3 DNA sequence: TGTGCCAGCAGTCTAACCTCCGGGACAGGCAGATACAATGAGCAGTTCTTC. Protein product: CASSLTSGTGRYNEQFF.

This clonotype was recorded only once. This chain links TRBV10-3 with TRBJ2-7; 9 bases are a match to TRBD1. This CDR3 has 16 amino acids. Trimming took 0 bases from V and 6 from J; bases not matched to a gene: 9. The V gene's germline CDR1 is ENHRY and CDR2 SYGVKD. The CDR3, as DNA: TGTGCCATCAGTGAGTCAGTGGGACAGGGAAGGGGCGAGCAGTACGTC. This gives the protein CAISESVGQGRGEQYV.

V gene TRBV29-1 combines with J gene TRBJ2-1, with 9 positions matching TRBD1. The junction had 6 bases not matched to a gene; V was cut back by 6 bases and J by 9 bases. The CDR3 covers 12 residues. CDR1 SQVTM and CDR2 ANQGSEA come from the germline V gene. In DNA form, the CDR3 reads TGCAGCGTGGGGACAGGGCGTGGTGAGCAGTTCTTC. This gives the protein CSVGTGRGEQFF.

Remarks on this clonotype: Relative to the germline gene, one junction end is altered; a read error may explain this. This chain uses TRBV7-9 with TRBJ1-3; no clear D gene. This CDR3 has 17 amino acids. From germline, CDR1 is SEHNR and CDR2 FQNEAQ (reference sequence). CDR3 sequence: CASSLESGVKAGSTIYF. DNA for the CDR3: TGTGCCAGCAGCTTAGAATCGGGCGTAAAGGCTGGAAGCACCATATATTTT.

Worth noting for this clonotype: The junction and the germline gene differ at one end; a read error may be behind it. CDR3 sequence (DNA): TGTGCCAGCATCTTAGCGCCTAGTCCCCAGACCCTCCACTTT. Translating it yields CASILAPSPQTLHF. The chain employs TRBV7-2 and TRBJ1-6, with D unresolved. The length of the CDR3 is 14 residues. The germline gives CDR1 SGHTA, CDR2 FQGNSA.

CDR3 region: CAVPGGPWDNEQFF. DNA of the CDR3: TGTGCCGTCCCCGGGGGGCCGTGGGACAATGAGCAGTTCTTC. The V gene is TRBV12-3 or TRBV12-4, the J gene TRBJ2-1; D is possibly TRBD2 (7 bases). This CDR3 has 14 residues. Trimming left V 11 bases short and J 5 bases short, with 19 bases between.

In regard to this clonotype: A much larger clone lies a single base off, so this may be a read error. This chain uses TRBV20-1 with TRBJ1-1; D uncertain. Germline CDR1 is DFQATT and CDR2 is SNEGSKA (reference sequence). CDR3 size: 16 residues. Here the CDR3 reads CSARDQRLGRNTGAFF. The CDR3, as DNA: TGCAGTGCTAGAGATCAGAGGCTTGGAAGGAACACTGGAGCTTTCTTT.

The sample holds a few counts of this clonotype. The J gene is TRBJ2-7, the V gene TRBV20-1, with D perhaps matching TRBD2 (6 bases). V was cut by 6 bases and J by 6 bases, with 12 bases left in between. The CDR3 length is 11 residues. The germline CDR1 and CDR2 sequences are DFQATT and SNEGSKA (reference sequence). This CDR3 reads CSAERGGEQYV. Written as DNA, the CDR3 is TGCAGTGCAGAACGGGGAGGCGAGCAGTACGTC.

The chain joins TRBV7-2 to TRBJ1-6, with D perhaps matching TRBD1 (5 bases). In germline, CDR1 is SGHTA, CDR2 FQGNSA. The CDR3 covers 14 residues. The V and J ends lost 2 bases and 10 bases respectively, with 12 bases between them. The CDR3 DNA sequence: TGTGCCAGCAGCTTAAACAGGTCCGGCTCACCCCTCCACTTT. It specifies CASSLNRSGSPLHF.

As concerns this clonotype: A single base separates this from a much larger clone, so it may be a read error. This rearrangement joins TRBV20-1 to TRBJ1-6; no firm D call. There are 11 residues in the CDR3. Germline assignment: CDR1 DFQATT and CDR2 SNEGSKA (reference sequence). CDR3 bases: TGCAGTGCTAGAGCCCGTTCATCCCTCCACTTT. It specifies CSARARSSLHF.

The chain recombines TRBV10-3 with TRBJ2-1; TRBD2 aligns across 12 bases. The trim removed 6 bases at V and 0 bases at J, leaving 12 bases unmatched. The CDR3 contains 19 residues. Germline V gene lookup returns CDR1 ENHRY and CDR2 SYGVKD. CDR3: CAIRGGTSGSRSSYNEQFF. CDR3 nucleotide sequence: TGTGCCATCAGGGGAGGGACTAGCGGGTCTAGGAGCTCCTACAATGAGCAGTTCTTC.

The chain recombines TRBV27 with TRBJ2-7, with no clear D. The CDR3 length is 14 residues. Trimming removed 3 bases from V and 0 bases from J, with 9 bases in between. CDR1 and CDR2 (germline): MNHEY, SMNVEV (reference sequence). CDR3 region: CASSLSQTSYEQYV. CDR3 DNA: TGTGCCAGCAGTTTGTCACAGACCTCCTACGAGCAGTACGTC.